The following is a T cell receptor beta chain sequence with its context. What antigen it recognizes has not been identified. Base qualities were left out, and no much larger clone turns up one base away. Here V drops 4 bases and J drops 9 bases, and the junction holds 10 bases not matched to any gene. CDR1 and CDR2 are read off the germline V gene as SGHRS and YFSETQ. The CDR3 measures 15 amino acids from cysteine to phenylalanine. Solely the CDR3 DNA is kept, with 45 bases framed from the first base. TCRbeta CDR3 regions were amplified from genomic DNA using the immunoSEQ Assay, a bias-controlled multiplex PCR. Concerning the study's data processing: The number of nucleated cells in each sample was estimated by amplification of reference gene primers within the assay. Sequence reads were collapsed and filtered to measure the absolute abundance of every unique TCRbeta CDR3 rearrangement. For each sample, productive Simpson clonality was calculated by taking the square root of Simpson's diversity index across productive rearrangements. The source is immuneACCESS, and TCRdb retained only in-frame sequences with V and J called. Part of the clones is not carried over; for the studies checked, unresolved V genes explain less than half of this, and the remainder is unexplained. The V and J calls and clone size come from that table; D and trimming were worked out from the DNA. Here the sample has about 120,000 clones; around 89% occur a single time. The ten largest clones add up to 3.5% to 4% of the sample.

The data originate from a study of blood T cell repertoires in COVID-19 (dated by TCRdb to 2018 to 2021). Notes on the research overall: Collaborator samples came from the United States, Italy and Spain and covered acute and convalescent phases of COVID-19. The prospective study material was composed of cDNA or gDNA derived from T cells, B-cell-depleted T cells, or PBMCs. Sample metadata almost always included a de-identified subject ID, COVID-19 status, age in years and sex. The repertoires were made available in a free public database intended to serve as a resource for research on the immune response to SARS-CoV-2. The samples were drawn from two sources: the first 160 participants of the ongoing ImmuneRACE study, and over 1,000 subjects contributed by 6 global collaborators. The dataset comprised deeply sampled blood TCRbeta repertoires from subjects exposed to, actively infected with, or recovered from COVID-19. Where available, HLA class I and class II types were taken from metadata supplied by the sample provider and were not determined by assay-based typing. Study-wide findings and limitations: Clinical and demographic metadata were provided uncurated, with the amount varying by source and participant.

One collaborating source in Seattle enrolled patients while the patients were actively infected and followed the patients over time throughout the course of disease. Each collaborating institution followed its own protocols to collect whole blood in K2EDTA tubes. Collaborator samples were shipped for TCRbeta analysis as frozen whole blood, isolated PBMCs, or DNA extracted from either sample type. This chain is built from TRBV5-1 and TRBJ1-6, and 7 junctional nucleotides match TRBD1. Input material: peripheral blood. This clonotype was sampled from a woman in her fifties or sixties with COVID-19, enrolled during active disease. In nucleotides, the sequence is TGCGCCAGCAGCCAAGACAGGGTAAAAAGTTCACCCCTCCACTTT. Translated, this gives CASSQDRVKSSPLHF.